This is a list of T cell receptor beta chains from one sample in a study of blood T cell repertoires in COVID-19. Profiling relied on immunoSEQ multiplex PCR, and the TCRdb table lists in-frame clones only, not all of them. The data contain about 260,000 clones, 80% to 85% of them singletons. Sequenced input: peripheral blood. The source is a man in his 60s with acute or convalescent COVID-19. Each CDR3 is given with its conserved first and last residue. D genes are given only for firm matches. A row's size may be missing; if present it is once, few, many or a size class.

NA	TRBD2	TRBV6-6	TRBJ2-3	TGTGCCAGCAGTCTCCGTAGCGGGAGGGCCCGGGCAGATACGCAGTATTTT	CASSLRSGRARADTQYF
NA	TRBD1	TRBV6-2/TRBV6-3	TRBJ2-3	TGTGCCAGCAGTTTGGGACAGGGGCCAGGGGAGTATTTT	CASSLGQGPGEYF
NA	NA	TRBV3-1/TRBV3-2	TRBJ2-3	TGTGCCAGCAGTTCTAGGGGGGGGGATACGCAGTATTTT	CASSSRGGDTQYF
NA	TRBD1	TRBV7-3	TRBJ2-5	TGTGCCAGCAGCACGACAGGGGGAATGAGGGAGACCCAGTACTTC	CASSTTGGMRETQYF
once	TRBD2	TRBV3-1/TRBV3-2	TRBJ2-1	TGTGCCAGCAGCCGCAAGTGGACTAGCGGGAGGGCAGGTTTCGATGAGCAGTTCTTC	CASSRKWTSGRAGFDEQFF
few	NA	TRBV27	TRBJ1-2	TGTGCCAGCAGTTTAGGAGAGGTTACTAACTATGGCTACACCTTC	CASSLGEVTNYGYTF
NA	TRBD2	TRBV7-9	TRBJ2-5	TGTGCCAGCAGCTTAGAGCGGGGGCAAGAGACCCAGTACTTC	CASSLERGQETQYF
NA	NA	TRBV18	TRBJ2-1	TGTGCCAGCTCACCACCGGCGGGGGCCTCCTACAATGAGCAGTTCTTC	CASSPPAGASYNEQFF
once	TRBD1	TRBV4-1	TRBJ1-1	TGCGCCAGCAGCTCCCGACAGGGAAGTAGGGGCACTGAAGCTTTCTTT	CASSSRQGSRGTEAFF
once	TRBD2	TRBV19	TRBJ2-3	TGTGCCAGTTCGACTAGCGGGGGGACAGATACGCAGTATTTT	CASSTSGGTDTQYF
NA	NA	TRBV6-5	TRBJ1-1	TGTGCCACTACCCCGACAGGTCTCTCTGAAGCTTTCTTT	CATTPTGLSEAFF
NA	NA	TRBV10-3	TRBJ2-1	TGTGCCATCAGTGACAGGGACAATGAGCAGTTCTTC	CAISDRDNEQFF
NA	NA	TRBV11-3	TRBJ2-7	TGTGCCAGCAGCTTAGGACCCGGGGAACCCTACGAGCAGTACTTC	CASSLGPGEPYEQYF
NA	TRBD1	TRBV29-1	TRBJ2-7	TGCAGCGTTGAAGTGGGACAGGGGGCAGGGGAGCAGTACTTC	CSVEVGQGAGEQYF
NA	TRBD2	TRBV25-1	TRBJ2-1	TGTGCCAGCAGTGATCTGGGACTAGCGGGAGTCTACGGTGAGCAGTTCTTC	CASSDLGLAGVYGEQFF
NA	TRBD2	TRBV27	TRBJ2-1	TGTGCCAGCAGTCCGACTCGACTAGCGGGCAGGGCCTACAATGAGCAGTTCTTC	CASSPTRLAGRAYNEQFF
NA	TRBD2	TRBV5-6	TRBJ2-7	TGTGCCAGCAGCCCCCCGACTAGCGGCTACGAGCAGTACTTC	CASSPPTSGYEQYF
once	NA	TRBV18	TRBJ2-5	TGTGCCAGCTCACCGAACCCGGGACTTACACAAGAGACCCAGTACTTC	CASSPNPGLTQETQYF
NA	TRBD1	TRBV7-9	TRBJ1-2	TGTGCCAGCAGCTTAACACGGACAGGGGGGGATGGCTACACCTTC	CASSLTRTGGDGYTF
NA	TRBD1	TRBV15	TRBJ2-3	TGTGCCACCAGGGGGGACAGGGGCACAGATACGCAGTATTTT	CATRGDRGTDTQYF
few	NA	TRBV19	TRBJ2-7	TGTGCCAGTAGTATAAGGTTTCGGGAGAGAGGGGAGCAGTACTTC	CASSIRFRERGEQYF
NA	TRBD1	TRBV18	TRBJ1-4	TGTGCCAGCTCACCGCAGGGGGCGGGGGCCCCTGAAAAACTGTTTTTT	CASSPQGAGAPEKLFF
few	NA	TRBV27	TRBJ1-5	TGTGCCAGCAGTCGTTCCCTCAATCAGCCCCAGCATTTT	CASSRSLNQPQHF